The 30 T cell receptor beta chains listed next were all sequenced from one sample in a study of vaccination effects on CD4 cells after COVID-19. Antigen-specific CD4+ T cells expanded by the ViraFEST assay with viral peptide pools were then sequenced. Scientists isolated CD4+ T cells after an approximately 11-day culture period ended. According to PCR results, the person was infected with SARS-CoV-2 between March and December 2020. Their antigen targets remain unknown. The protocol was immunoSEQ multiplex PCR, while the TCRdb copy is restricted to in-frame clones and leaves out a portion. The data show about 20,000 clones, with roughly 74% seen just once and 35% to 40% held by the top ten. This sample comprised CD4+ T cells from PBMCs cultured with a peptide pool, obtained before COVID-19 vaccination. The receptors originated from a human donor who had a prior SARS-CoV-2 infection.

The chain is built from TRBV5-1 and TRBJ2-5; D uncertain. From germline, CDR1 is SGHRS and CDR2 YFSETQ. The CDR3 is 13 amino acids. V shed 3 bases and J shed 3 bases, with 9 bases lying between them. The CDR3 sequence is CASSYDTEETQYF. CDR3 coding DNA: TGCGCCAGCAGCTACGACACTGAAGAGACCCAGTACTTC.

The chain is built from TRBV5-1 and TRBJ2-3, with 8 nucleotides matching TRBD2. The CDR3 covers 17 residues. Germline CDR1 and CDR2: SGHRS and YFSETQ. The junction had 16 bases not matched to a gene; V was cut back by 4 bases and J by 6 bases. The CDR3, as DNA: TGCGCCAGCAGCGCAAATCCGGGACTAGGGGCGATGGATACGCAGTATTTT. It translates to CASSANPGLGAMDTQYF.

This rearrangement joins TRBV9 to TRBJ1-1; perhaps TRBD1 as D (6 bases). Trimming shortened V by 4 bases and J by 0 bases, and 10 bases separated the two germline ends. The CDR3 is 14 amino acids. The germline CDR1 and CDR2 sequences are SGDLS and YYNGEE. This CDR3 is CASSRQALNTEAFF. DNA for the CDR3: TGTGCCAGCAGCAGACAGGCGCTGAACACTGAAGCTTTCTTT.

V and J are TRBV9 and TRBJ1-5, with D hard to call. The CDR3 extends over 13 amino acids. The germline V gene has CDR1 SGDLS and CDR2 YYNGEE. V lost 0 bases, J lost 7 bases, and 8 bases lay in between. Here the CDR3 DNA reads TGTGCCAGCAGCGTAGACGTCGGACAGCCCCAGCATTTT. Translation: CASSVDVGQPQHF.

The J gene is TRBJ1-1, the V gene TRBV11-3; 9 bases match TRBD1. The germline CDR1 and CDR2 sequences are SGHNT and YENEEA. The V gene end was trimmed by 2 bases and the J gene end by 5 bases; junction bases not matched to a gene: 6. CDR3 length: 15 residues. CDR3 residues: CASSLQTGGDTEAFF. The CDR3 bases are TGTGCCAGCAGCTTACAGACAGGGGGAGATACTGAAGCTTTCTTT.

The rearrangement uses TRBV7-9 and TRBJ1-5; tentative D call: TRBD1 (5 bases). Germline V CDR1 and CDR2: SEHNR, FQNEAQ (reference sequence). The CDR3 is made up of 11 amino acids. CDR3 in DNA: TGTGCGGCGGGAGGGGTTCAGCCCCAGCATTTT. It translates to CAAGGVQPQHF.

This rearrangement joins TRBV6-4 to TRBJ2-3; either TRBD1 or TRBD2 may supply D (6 bases each). Trimming took 10 bases from V and 13 from J, leaving 27 bases between them. The CDR3 runs to 14 residues. CDR1 MRHNA and CDR2 SNTAGT come from the germline V gene. CDR3 bases: TGTGCCACCAACGTAGCCGGGGGAAAGGGACAAAAGTATTTT. It translates to CATNVAGGKGQKYF.

CDR3 in DNA: TGTGCCAGCAGTTACTCAGGGGCCGCCCGAGCCGTTTACGAGCAGTACTTC. The encoded protein is CASSYSGAARAVYEQYF. This chain connects TRBV6-2 or TRBV6-3 to TRBJ2-7, with D possibly matching TRBD1 (5 bases). The germline V gene has CDR1 MNHEY and CDR2 SVGEGT. CDR3 length: 17 amino acids. The V end was cut by 0 bases, the J end by 4 bases, with 19 bases between.

The chain carries TRBV9 and TRBJ2-3; D unclear. Trimming pared 0 bases from V and 3 bases from J, leaving 5 bases between. Germline CDR1 reads SGDLS; CDR2 reads YYNGEE. The CDR3 runs 13 residues. For the CDR3, the DNA is TGTGCCAGCAGCGTAGTCTTGACAGATACGCAGTATTTT. Encoded protein: CASSVVLTDTQYF.

The chain uses TRBV18 and TRBJ1-2, with D perhaps TRBD1 (5 bases). Trimming took off 5 bases at V and 1 base at J, with 8 bases between the two ends. This CDR3 is 13 amino acids long. The germline V gene has CDR1 KGHSH and CDR2 LQKENI. The chain's CDR3 is CASSSGRNYGYTF. The CDR3 nucleotides read TGTGCCAGCTCATCGGGGCGTAACTATGGCTACACCTTC.

This chain links TRBV19 with TRBJ1-1; D unresolved. Germline lookup yields CDR1 LNHDA and CDR2 SQIVND (reference sequence). Trimming pared 3 bases from V and 4 bases from J, leaving 12 bases between. This CDR3 contains 14 residues. The CDR3 is CASSIGLEGTEAFF. The CDR3 nucleotides are TGTGCCAGTAGTATTGGTTTGGAGGGCACTGAAGCTTTCTTT.

This chain links TRBV10-3 with TRBJ2-4; D is unresolved. This CDR3 has 15 amino acids. Germline-derived CDR1 and CDR2 are ENHRY and SYGVKD. The ends were cut back, 0 bases at V and 5 bases at J, with 11 bases in the middle. CDR3 amino acids: CAISESTRPENIQYF. CDR3 in DNA: TGTGCCATCAGTGAGTCGACCCGGCCCGAAAACATTCAGTACTTC.

This clone was observed a handful of times. J is TRBJ1-1 and V is TRBV2; no clear D gene. The CDR3 spans 13 residues. V lost 1 base, J lost 7 bases, and 10 bases lay in between. Germline assignment: CDR1 SNHLY and CDR2 FYNNEI. CDR3 residues: CASSEGWFGEAFF. CDR3 in DNA: TGTGCCAGCAGTGAAGGATGGTTCGGTGAAGCTTTCTTT.

This chain uses TRBV5-4 with TRBJ1-2, with a tentative D call TRBD1 (6 bases). Trimming shortened V by 1 base and J by 5 bases, and 18 bases separated the two germline ends. The CDR3 is 16 amino acids. The V gene's germline CDR1 is SGHNT and CDR2 YYREEE (reference sequence). This CDR3 is CASSLRQGTFTYGYTF. CDR3 sequence (DNA): TGTGCCAGCAGCTTGAGGCAGGGGACATTTACTTATGGCTACACCTTC.

The chain uses TRBV2 and TRBJ2-5, with 12 positions matching TRBD2. The CDR3 sequence is 15 residues long. Trimming took 5 bases from V and 2 from J; bases not matched to a gene: 3. The V gene's germline CDR1 is SNHLY and CDR2 FYNNEI. CDR3 protein: CASSWTSGVQETQYF. DNA of the CDR3: TGTGCCAGCAGTTGGACTAGCGGGGTGCAAGAGACCCAGTACTTC. Supplemented by reference TRBV2 and TRBJ2-5, the full variable domain reads EPEVTQTPSHQVTQMGQEVILRCVPISNHLYFYWYRQILGQKVEFLVSFYNNEISEKSEIFDDQFSVERPDGSNFTLKIRSTKLEDSAMYFCASSWTSGVQETQYFGPGTRLLVL.

V is TRBV12-5 and J is TRBJ1-5; no reliable D call. The ends were cut back, 4 bases at V and 7 bases at J, with 11 bases in the middle. The CDR3 runs to 13 residues. Germline loops: CDR1 LGHNT, CDR2 FRNRAP. The DNA of the CDR3 is TGTGCTAGTGGTTCAGAAAGGGTCCAGCCCCAGCATTTT. Residues: CASGSERVQPQHF.

This CDR3 is CASSSQLPGTSYEQYF. CDR3 sequence (DNA): TGTGCCAGCAGCTCTCAGTTACCGGGAACCTCCTACGAGCAGTACTTC. V and J are TRBV5-4 and TRBJ2-7; D perhaps matches TRBD2 (5 bases). V lost 3 bases and J 0 bases, leaving 16 bases between the germline ends. Germline V gives CDR1 SGHNT, CDR2 YYREEE (reference sequence). CDR3 size: 16 residues.

The chain has TRBV12-3 or TRBV12-4 and TRBJ1-5; D is unresolved. The V gene lost 7 bases and the J gene lost 6 bases, with 10 bases spanning the gap. This CDR3 has 12 residues. CDR3 region: CASMYFGQPQHF. The CDR3 DNA is TGTGCCAGCATGTATTTTGGTCAGCCCCAGCATTTT.

This clone turned up a few times. The rearrangement joins TRBV5-6 to TRBJ2-7; 7 nucleotides agree with TRBD2. With V trimmed by 1 base and J by 4 bases, 8 bases remained unmatched. Germline CDR1 and CDR2: SGHDT and YYEEEE. The CDR3 extends over 15 amino acids. CDR3 loop: CASSLFGEGRYEQYF. The CDR3 DNA follows: TGTGCCAGCAGCTTGTTTGGGGAGGGGCGTTACGAGCAGTACTTC.

The gene calls are TRBV5-1 and TRBJ2-2; D possibly corresponds to TRBD1 (6 bases). CDR1 and CDR2 (germline): SGHRS, YFSETQ. The CDR3 is 16 amino acids. V was pared by 5 bases and J by 0 bases, with 14 bases between. CDR3 in amino acids: CASRPTTGTNTGELFF. CDR3 DNA: TGCGCCAGCAGACCCACGACAGGCACGAACACCGGGGAGCTGTTTTTT.

This sequence joins TRBV20-1 and TRBJ2-1, with 10 bases matching TRBD2. V lost 3 bases to trimming and J lost 8 bases; unmatched junction nucleotides: 7. The germline CDR1 and CDR2 sequences are DFQATT and SNEGSKA (reference sequence). The CDR3 has 14 amino acids. The CDR3 nucleotides read TGCAGTGCTAGTGGGCTAGCGGGAGAGTATGAGCAGTTCTTC. It translates to CSASGLAGEYEQFF.

The chain couples TRBV5-1 to TRBJ1-1; 8 bases align to TRBD1. Germline V gene data show CDR1 as SGHRS and CDR2 as YFSETQ. CDR3 length: 14 residues. V trimming: 3 bases; J trimming: 3 bases; junction bases outside the gene matches: 4. The CDR3 nucleotides are TGCGCCAGCAGCTGGGCAGGGGGCCACACTGAAGCTTTCTTT. Translating gives CASSWAGGHTEAFF.

The gene calls are TRBV5-4 and TRBJ2-2; D not certain. CDR1 and CDR2 from the germline V gene are SGHNT and YYREEE (reference sequence). The V gene lost 4 bases and the J gene lost 2 bases, with 9 bases spanning the gap. This CDR3 is 14 amino acids long. This CDR3 is CASSPEENTGELFF. CDR3 bases: TGTGCCAGCAGCCCCGAGGAAAACACCGGGGAGCTGTTTTTT.

The chain links TRBV5-4 to TRBJ1-2, with D possibly TRBD1 on 5 matching bases. V lost 3 bases and J 4 bases, leaving 16 bases between the germline ends. The CDR3 length is 15 residues. Germline V gene lookup returns CDR1 SGHNT and CDR2 YYREEE (reference sequence). The CDR3 protein is CASSSNPGGSYGYTF. The CDR3, as DNA: TGTGCCAGCAGCTCGAACCCCGGGGGGAGCTATGGCTACACCTTC.

This chain connects TRBV6-5 to TRBJ2-3; TRBD2 is a possible D gene (7 bases). The CDR3 contains 15 residues. The germline gives CDR1 MNHEY, CDR2 SVGAGI. Trimming took 3 bases from V and 5 from J, leaving 15 bases between them. The DNA for the CDR3 is TGTGCCAGCAGTTATGGGGGGGCCCTGGGAGATACGCAGTATTTT. Translated: CASSYGGALGDTQYF.

This chain joins TRBV5-1 and TRBJ1-1; D is perhaps TRBD1 (5 bases). The CDR3 sequence is 13 residues long. Germline CDR1 reads SGHRS; CDR2 reads YFSETQ. With 0 bases removed from V and 6 bases from J, the gap between germline ends came to 9 bases. CDR3 sequence (DNA): TGCGCCAGCAGCTTGGAGGCAGGGTCTGAAGCTTTCTTT. Amino acids: CASSLEAGSEAFF.

There are a few counts of this clone. The rearrangement links TRBV7-3 to TRBJ2-2; D gene unclear. Deletions cut 1 base from V and 5 bases from J, with 14 bases between. The CDR3 totals 16 residues. Germline CDR1 is SGHTA and CDR2 is FQGTGA. As DNA, the CDR3 is TGTGCCAGCAGCTTAAGTGGTGGCTATTCTACCGGGGAGCTGTTTTTT. This gives the protein CASSLSGGYSTGELFF.

V usage is TRBV5-1 and J usage is TRBJ1-3; D unclear. Trimming removed 0 bases from V and 0 bases from J, with 10 bases in between. The CDR3 length is 16 residues. CDR1 and CDR2 (germline): SGHRS, YFSETQ. The CDR3 DNA is TGCGCCAGCAGCTTGGATATCGGGAGCTCTGGAAACACCATATATTTT. Its protein is CASSLDIGSSGNTIYF.

The rearrangement links TRBV6-5 to TRBJ2-7; D call uncertain. The length of the CDR3 is 12 residues. CDR1 is MNHEY, CDR2 SVGAGI, per germline. V was trimmed by 6 bases and J by 2 bases, leaving 8 bases between them. The CDR3 reads CASSGRAYEQYF. For the CDR3, the DNA is TGTGCCAGCAGCGGCAGAGCCTACGAGCAGTACTTC.

The CDR3 DNA follows: TGTGCCAGCAGCTTATCGTTATCTAGCGGGAGGGGGCAGTTCTTC. Translation: CASSLSLSSGRGQFF. The rearrangement uses TRBV11-3 and TRBJ2-1; 12 bases fit TRBD2. The CDR3 is made up of 15 amino acids. The V gene's germline CDR1 is SGHNT and CDR2 YENEEA. V lost 2 bases, J lost 12 bases, and 8 bases stayed unmatched.